This T cell receptor (beta chain) emerged from a study of PD-1 blockade in mismatch repair-deficient tumors. About the study: Patients had approximately 12 mismatch repair-deficient cancer types, all previously treated and progressing. Findings of the study overall: After pembrolizumab, tumor-resident clones rose rapidly, then generally contracted before radiologic responses.

All patients were mismatch repair deficient, assessed by either PCR or immunohistochemistry. Details on this clone: Its antigen remains unidentified.

TCRdb keeps only in-frame clones here, not all; method: immunoSEQ multiplex PCR. The sample lists tens of thousands of clones, about 85% occurring once. CDR1 SGHVS and CDR2 FQNEAQ come from the germline V gene. Germline trimming cut 1 base from V and 5 bases from J; bases unmatched to any gene: 5. The CDR3 contains 15 residues. This clonotype was sampled from an adult with mismatch repair-deficient cancer. The chain recombines TRBV7-8 with TRBJ2-5; 9 bases are a match to TRBD2. The sequences come from peripheral blood, collected 12 weeks after starting pembrolizumab. The CDR3 sequence: CASSLVSGGTETQYF. The CDR3 DNA reads as TGTGCCAGCAGCTTAGTTAGCGGGGGCACTGAGACCCAGTACTTC.